Shown below are 32 T cell receptor beta chains from a single sample sequenced in a study of blood T cell repertoires in COVID-19. The protocol was immunoSEQ multiplex PCR, while the TCRdb copy is restricted to in-frame clones and leaves out a portion. The data show approximately 500,000 clones, about 88% seen once. What was sequenced was peripheral blood. These receptors all stem from a man aged 18-30 years with COVID-19, enrolled during active disease.

This clone is a singleton in its sample. This chain links TRBV19 with TRBJ1-1, with D hard to call. Germline-derived CDR1 and CDR2 are LNHDA and SQIVND (reference sequence). CDR3 length: 14 amino acids. V lost 3 bases, J lost 3 bases, and 11 bases lay in between. The CDR3 loop reads CASSISGSDTEAFF. CDR3 in DNA: TGTGCCAGTAGTATTTCGGGGTCGGACACTGAAGCTTTCTTT.

This chain uses TRBV27 with TRBJ2-5; 7 bases fit TRBD1. Germline V gene lookup returns CDR1 MNHEY and CDR2 SMNVEV (reference sequence). Trimming cost V 3 bases and J 2 bases; bases outside gene matches: 3. This CDR3 has 14 amino acids. For the CDR3, the DNA is TGTGCCAGCAGTTTTAACAGGGGTCAAGAGACCCAGTACTTC. It translates to CASSFNRGQETQYF.

The V gene is TRBV29-1, the J gene TRBJ2-3, with 8 bases aligning to TRBD1. V gave up 7 bases and J gave up 5 bases; unmatched junction bases: 8. The CDR3 extends over 13 amino acids. The germline V gene has CDR1 SQVTM and CDR2 ANQGSEA. The CDR3 region is CSAEVTGVDTQYF. The CDR3 coding sequence is TGCAGCGCTGAGGTGACAGGGGTAGATACGCAGTATTTT.

The rearrangement joins TRBV3-1 (or the pseudogene TRBV3-2) to TRBJ2-7; TRBD2 matches 7 bases. V was clipped by 1 base and J by 3 bases; unmatched bases: 6. Germline V gene sequence: CDR1 LGHDT, CDR2 YNNKEL (reference sequence). This CDR3 is 15 amino acids long. The CDR3 DNA reads TGTGCCAGCAGCCAAGCTCTAGCGGACATCTACGAGCAGTACTTC. Its translation is CASSQALADIYEQYF.

This clone was seen only a few times. The chain carries TRBV6-1 and TRBJ1-1; D gene uncertain. Germline-derived CDR1 and CDR2 are MNHNS and SASEGT. V was trimmed by 2 bases and J by 0 bases, leaving 10 bases between them. There are 15 residues in the CDR3. CDR3 nucleotides: TGTGCCAGCAGTGAAATTGAGGCCGTGAACACTGAAGCTTTCTTT. Protein product: CASSEIEAVNTEAFF.

This clone was picked up one time. This chain joins TRBV2 and TRBJ1-2; TRBD1 might be the D (5 bases). Germline CDR1 reads SNHLY; CDR2 reads FYNNEI. The CDR3 sequence is 12 residues long. Trimming left V 3 bases short and J 4 bases short, with 6 bases between. DNA of the CDR3: TGTGCCAGCAGTGACGACAGCTATGGCTACACCTTC. This codes for CASSDDSYGYTF.

This chain uses TRBV19 with TRBJ2-1; 9 bases are shared with TRBD1. The length of the CDR3 is 15 residues. Germline V gene sequence: CDR1 LNHDA, CDR2 SQIVND (reference sequence). V lost 7 bases and J lost 6; bases outside the gene matches: 10. The CDR3 coding sequence is TGTGCCAGTAATACGCCGGGACAGGGCATCAATGAGCAGTTCTTC. This encodes CASNTPGQGINEQFF.

The CDR3 loop reads CASSEGRRTSGSDEQFF. CDR3 in DNA: TGTGCCAGCAGTGAAGGCAGGAGGACTAGCGGGAGCGATGAGCAGTTCTTC. V and J are TRBV2 and TRBJ2-1, with 13 bases identical to TRBD2. Germline CDR1 is SNHLY and CDR2 is FYNNEI. The CDR3 is 17 residues long. The trim removed 1 base at V and 8 bases at J, leaving 8 bases unmatched. The variable domain in full, completed from reference TRBV2 and TRBJ2-1, reads EPEVTQTPSHQVTQMGQEVILRCVPISNHLYFYWYRQILGQKVEFLVSFYNNEISEKSEIFDDQFSVERPDGSNFTLKIRSTKLEDSAMYFCASSEGRRTSGSDEQFFGPGTRLTVL.

This chain uses TRBV7-9 with TRBJ2-6; D is undetermined. The V gene lost 2 bases and the J gene lost 2 bases, with 13 bases spanning the gap. The germline gives CDR1 SEHNR, CDR2 FQNEAQ (reference sequence). This CDR3 has 17 amino acids. The CDR3 bases are TGTGCCAGCAGCTTAACCCCCTCGGGTGCTGGGGCCAACGTCCTGACTTTC. It encodes CASSLTPSGAGANVLTF.

This sequence joins TRBV7-2 and TRBJ1-2; 8 positions agree with TRBD1. The V gene's germline CDR1 is SGHTA and CDR2 FQGNSA. The CDR3 length is 15 residues. V lost 4 bases, J lost 3 bases, and 7 bases stayed unmatched. In DNA form, the CDR3 reads TGTGCCAGCAGCTCGAGGACAGGGCCGTACTATGGCTACACCTTC. Protein sequence: CASSSRTGPYYGYTF.

The chain recombines TRBV7-9 with TRBJ1-2; a weak D match, TRBD1 (6 bases). Germline V CDR1 and CDR2: SEHNR, FQNEAQ (reference sequence). V was pared by 5 bases and J by 2 bases, with 15 bases between. The CDR3 has 15 residues. CDR3 residues: CASSTNDRSNYGYTF. CDR3 nucleotides: TGTGCCAGCAGCACGAACGACAGGAGCAACTATGGCTACACCTTC.

The chain links TRBV2 to TRBJ2-1, with 8 positions matching TRBD1. Trimming cost V 7 bases and J 3 bases; bases outside gene matches: 8. Germline V gene sequence: CDR1 SNHLY, CDR2 FYNNEI. This CDR3 region has 15 residues. The CDR3 DNA is TGTGCCAGCACCGCGAGGACAGGGAACTACAATGAGCAGTTCTTC. It is translated as CASTARTGNYNEQFF.

This clone is a singleton in its sample. The chain uses TRBV19 and TRBJ1-5; the match to TRBD1 covers 8 bases. With 6 bases clipped from V and 7 bases from J, the junction kept 8 bases outside the gene matches. From germline, CDR1 is LNHDA and CDR2 SQIVND (reference sequence). The CDR3 contains 14 residues. The CDR3 DNA reads as TGTGCCAGTAGGACGACAGGGGCGGAACAGCCCCAGCATTTT. The encoded protein is CASRTTGAEQPQHF.

This chain links TRBV30 with TRBJ1-3; a weak D match, TRBD1 (5 bases). CDR1 and CDR2 (germline): GTSNPN, SVGIG (reference sequence). CDR3 length: 15 residues. Trimming took off 0 bases at V and 2 bases at J, with 11 bases between the two ends. The CDR3, as DNA: TGTGCCTGGAGTGTACTATGGGGGGCTGGAAACACCATATATTTT. This gives the protein CAWSVLWGAGNTIYF.

This clone was recorded once. The chain is built from TRBV19 and TRBJ1-1; D is undetermined. This CDR3 is built from 14 residues. The ends were cut back, 4 bases at V and 0 bases at J, with 9 bases in the middle. CDR1 and CDR2 from the germline V gene are LNHDA and SQIVND (reference sequence). The CDR3 reads CASSNGGMNTEAFF. As DNA, the CDR3 is TGTGCCAGTAGTAACGGCGGGATGAACACTGAAGCTTTCTTT.

This clone was counted once. V and J are TRBV6-6 and TRBJ1-3; D remains ambiguous. In germline, CDR1 is MNHNY, CDR2 SVGAGI (reference sequence). The CDR3 is 15 residues long. Trimming shortened V by 5 bases and J by 4 bases, and 15 bases separated the two germline ends. The CDR3 protein is CASSGRVLGGNTIYF. CDR3 DNA sequence: TGTGCCAGCAGTGGGAGGGTCCTGGGAGGAAACACCATATATTTT.

This chain uses TRBV24-1 with TRBJ2-5, with 8 bases aligning to TRBD2. Per the germline V gene, CDR1 is KGHDR and CDR2 is SFDVKD. V lost 3 bases to trimming and J lost 2 bases; unmatched junction nucleotides: 4. This CDR3 region has 15 residues. Here the CDR3 DNA reads TGTGCCACCAGTGATCGTAGCGGGGAGCAAGAGACCCAGTACTTC. The encoded protein is CATSDRSGEQETQYF.

In DNA, the CDR3 is TGCAGTGCTAGAGAACAGCTTGAAGCTTTCTTT. This encodes CSAREQLEAFF. The chain carries TRBV20-1 and TRBJ1-1; D remains ambiguous. The CDR3 loop spans 11 amino acids. V was pared by 0 bases and J by 7 bases, with 6 bases between. Germline V gene lookup returns CDR1 DFQATT and CDR2 SNEGSKA (reference sequence).

The rearrangement links TRBV18 to TRBJ1-2; 10 bases align to TRBD1. V trimming: 8 bases; J trimming: 2 bases; junction bases outside the gene matches: 8. CDR1 KGHSH and CDR2 LQKENI come from the germline V gene. This CDR3 contains 15 residues. CDR3 sequence: CASGRDRGENYGYTF. In DNA, the CDR3 is TGTGCCAGCGGACGGGACAGGGGCGAAAACTATGGCTACACCTTC.

The V gene is TRBV7-2, the J gene TRBJ2-7, with D possibly matching TRBD2 (5 bases). Trimming removed 2 bases at V and 0 bases at J, with 11 bases between. This CDR3 has 15 amino acids. Germline loops: CDR1 SGHTA, CDR2 FQGNSA. This chain's CDR3 is CASSLPSGTSYEQYF. CDR3 bases: TGTGCCAGCAGCTTACCCAGCGGAACCTCCTACGAGCAGTACTTC.

The gene calls are TRBV25-1 and TRBJ2-5, with TRBD2 as a possible D gene (6 bases). Germline V gene lookup returns CDR1 MGHDK and CDR2 SYGVNS. Deletions cut 2 bases from V and 5 bases from J, with 12 bases between. The CDR3 runs 14 residues. The DNA for the CDR3 is TGTGCCAGCAGTGAAGCGGGATCGGGGGAGACCCAGTACTTC. This codes for CASSEAGSGETQYF. The full variable domain, in which reference TRBV25-1 and TRBJ2-5 provide the parts outside the CDR3, is EADIYQTPRYLVIGTGKKITLECSQTMGHDKMYWYQQDPGMELHLIHYSYGVNSTEKGDLSSESTVSRIRTEHFPLTLESARPSHTSQYLCASSEAGSGETQYFGPGTRLLVL.

The V gene is TRBV3-1 (or the pseudogene TRBV3-2), the J gene TRBJ1-3, with 7 bases that match TRBD1. V gave up 5 bases and J gave up 0 bases; unmatched junction bases: 7. This CDR3 has 16 amino acids. Germline CDR1 reads LGHDT; CDR2 reads YNNKEL (reference sequence). CDR3 nucleotide sequence: TGTGCCAGCAGCATGGAGTACAGGGGCTCTGGAAACACCATATATTTT. It specifies CASSMEYRGSGNTIYF.

V gene TRBV7-9 combines with J gene TRBJ1-4; possible D gene TRBD1, 6 bases. V lost 7 bases and J 8 bases, leaving 17 bases between the germline ends. Germline V lookup: CDR1 SEHNR, CDR2 FQNEAQ (reference sequence). The CDR3 loop spans 14 amino acids. CDR3 residues: CASTLVRQEEKLFF. Here the CDR3 DNA reads TGTGCCAGCACCTTGGTTAGACAGGAAGAAAAACTGTTTTTT.

The chain links TRBV19 to TRBJ1-3, with no clear D. Trimming shortened V by 1 base and J by 0 bases, and 7 bases separated the two germline ends. Germline values: CDR1 LNHDA, CDR2 SQIVND (reference sequence). The CDR3 consists of 15 residues. Here the CDR3 reads CASSIGRVSGNTIYF. In nucleotides, the CDR3 is TGTGCCAGTAGTATAGGACGGGTCTCTGGAAACACCATATATTTT.

The chain couples TRBV6-5 to TRBJ1-4; the match to TRBD1 covers 7 bases. The V gene's germline CDR1 is MNHEY and CDR2 SVGAGI. The V gene end was trimmed by 9 bases and the J gene end by 4 bases; junction bases not matched to a gene: 5. The CDR3 extends over 13 amino acids. The CDR3 bases are TGTGCCAGTGGCCGGGACAGTAATGAAAAACTGTTTTTT. This codes for CASGRDSNEKLFF.

V is TRBV6-5 and J is TRBJ2-7; 7 nucleotides line up with TRBD1. CDR3 length: 15 amino acids. Germline lookup yields CDR1 MNHEY and CDR2 SVGAGI. V was pared by 6 bases and J by 0 bases, with 8 bases of the junction left unmatched. The CDR3 region is CASRPGQRNSYEQYF. The CDR3 coding sequence is TGTGCCAGCAGGCCGGGACAGCGGAACTCCTACGAGCAGTACTTC.

The chain carries TRBV5-1 and TRBJ1-6; D is unresolved. Trimming pared 2 bases from V and 7 bases from J, leaving 13 bases between. Germline V lookup: CDR1 SGHRS, CDR2 YFSETQ. There are 15 residues in the CDR3. CDR3 in DNA: TGCGCCAGCAGCTTAGGAGGGCCGGAGAATTCACCCCTCCACTTT. This codes for CASSLGGPENSPLHF.

This chain connects TRBV19 to TRBJ2-5; TRBD2 agrees at 8 bases. The germline V gene encodes CDR1 LNHDA and CDR2 SQIVND (reference sequence). The CDR3 contains 19 residues. Losses at the gene ends were 4 bases for V and 2 bases for J; bases not matched to a gene: 18. CDR3 protein: CASSRRKGGSGSSQETQYF. In DNA, the CDR3 is TGTGCCAGTAGTAGGCGGAAAGGCGGGAGCGGGAGCAGTCAAGAGACCCAGTACTTC.

The chain carries TRBV6-5 and TRBJ2-2; 10 bases line up with TRBD1. CDR3 length: 14 amino acids. J was trimmed by 5 bases and V by 6 bases; bases with no gene match: 3. Germline V gene lookup returns CDR1 MNHEY and CDR2 SVGAGI. CDR3 nucleotides: TGTGCCAGCAGGGACAGGGGGTGGACCGGGGAGCTGTTTTTT. Amino acid sequence: CASRDRGWTGELFF.

The rearrangement links TRBV7-9 to TRBJ2-5; possibly TRBD2 for D (6 bases). Germline V CDR1 and CDR2: SEHNR, FQNEAQ (reference sequence). The ends were cut back, 5 bases at V and 5 bases at J, with 21 bases in the middle. This CDR3 spans 16 amino acids. The DNA for the CDR3 is TGTGCCAGCAGCCCTATTGCTGGGAGAGGAGGGGAGACCCAGTACTTC. Translating it yields CASSPIAGRGGETQYF.

The chain couples TRBV6-5 to TRBJ1-5; D possibly corresponds to TRBD1 (6 bases). Germline CDR1 MNHEY, CDR2 SVGAGI. This CDR3 contains 13 residues. Trimming took 6 bases from V and 5 from J, leaving 11 bases between them. For the CDR3, the DNA is TGTGCCAGCAGCCCCACAGGGTATCAGCCCCAGCATTTT. Its protein product is CASSPTGYQPQHF.

This clone showed up just once. At one boundary the junction diverges from the germline segment, which might be a read error. The chain carries TRBV5-4 and TRBJ2-5; TRBD1 might be the D (6 bases). CDR3 length equals 13 residues. CDR1 and CDR2 (germline): SGHNT, YYREEE (reference sequence). The CDR3, as DNA: TGTGCCAGCAGGTTGGACAGACAAGAGACCCAGTACTTC. Its translation: CASRLDRQETQYF.